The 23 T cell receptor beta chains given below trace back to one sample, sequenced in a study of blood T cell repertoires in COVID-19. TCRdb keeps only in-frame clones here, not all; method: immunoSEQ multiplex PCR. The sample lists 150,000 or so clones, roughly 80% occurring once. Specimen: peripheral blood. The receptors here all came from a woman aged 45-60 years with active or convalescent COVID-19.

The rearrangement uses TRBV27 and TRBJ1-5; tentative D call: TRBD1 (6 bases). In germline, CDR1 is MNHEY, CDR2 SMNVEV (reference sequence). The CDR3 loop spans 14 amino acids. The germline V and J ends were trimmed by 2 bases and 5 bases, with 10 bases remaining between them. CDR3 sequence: CASSLRQGYQPQHF. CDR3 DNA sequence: TGTGCCAGCAGTTTAAGGCAGGGGTATCAGCCCCAGCATTTT.

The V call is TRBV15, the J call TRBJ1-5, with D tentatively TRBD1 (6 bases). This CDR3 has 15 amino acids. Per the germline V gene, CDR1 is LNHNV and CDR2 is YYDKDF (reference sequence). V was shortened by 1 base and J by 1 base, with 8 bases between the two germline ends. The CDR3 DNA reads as TGTGCCACCAGCAGAGGCGGACAGAGCAATCAGCCCCAGCATTTT. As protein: CATSRGGQSNQPQHF.

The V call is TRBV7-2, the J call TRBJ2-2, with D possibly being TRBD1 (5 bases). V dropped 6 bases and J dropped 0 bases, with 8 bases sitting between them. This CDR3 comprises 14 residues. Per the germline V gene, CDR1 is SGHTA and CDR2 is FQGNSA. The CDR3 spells CASRAGTNTGELFF. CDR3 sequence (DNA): TGTGCCAGCAGGGCAGGGACGAACACCGGGGAGCTGTTTTTT.

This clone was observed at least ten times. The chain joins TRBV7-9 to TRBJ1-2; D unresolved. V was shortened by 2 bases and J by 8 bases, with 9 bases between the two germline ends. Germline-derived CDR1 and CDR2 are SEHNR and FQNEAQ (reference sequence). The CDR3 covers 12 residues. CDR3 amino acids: CASSLKVEGYTF. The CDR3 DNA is TGTGCCAGCAGCTTAAAGGTGGAGGGCTACACCTTC.

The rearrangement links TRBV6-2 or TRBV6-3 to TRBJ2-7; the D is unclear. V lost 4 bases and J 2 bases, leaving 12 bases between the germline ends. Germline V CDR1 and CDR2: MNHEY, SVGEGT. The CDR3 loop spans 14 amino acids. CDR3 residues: CASSSQPQTYEQYF. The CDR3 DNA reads TGTGCCAGCAGTTCTCAACCACAAACCTACGAGCAGTACTTC.

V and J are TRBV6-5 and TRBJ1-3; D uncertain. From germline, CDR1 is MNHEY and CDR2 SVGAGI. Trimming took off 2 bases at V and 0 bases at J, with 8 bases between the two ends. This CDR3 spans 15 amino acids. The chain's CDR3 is CASSYGRISGNTIYF. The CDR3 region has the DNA TGTGCCAGCAGTTACGGCAGGATCTCTGGAAACACCATATATTTT.

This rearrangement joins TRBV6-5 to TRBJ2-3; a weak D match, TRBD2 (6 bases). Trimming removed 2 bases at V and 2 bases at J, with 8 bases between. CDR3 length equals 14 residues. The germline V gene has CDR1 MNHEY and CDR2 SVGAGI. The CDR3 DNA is TGTGCCAGCAGTTACGGAGGGGACACAGATACGCAGTATTTT. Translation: CASSYGGDTDTQYF.

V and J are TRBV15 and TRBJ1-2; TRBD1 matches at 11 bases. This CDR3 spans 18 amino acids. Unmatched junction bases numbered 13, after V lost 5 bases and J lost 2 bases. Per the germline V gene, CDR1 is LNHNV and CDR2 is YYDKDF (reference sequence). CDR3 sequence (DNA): TGTGCCACCAGCGTTGGACAGGGGGCGTTTTTAGGAAACTATGGCTACACCTTC. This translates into CATSVGQGAFLGNYGYTF.

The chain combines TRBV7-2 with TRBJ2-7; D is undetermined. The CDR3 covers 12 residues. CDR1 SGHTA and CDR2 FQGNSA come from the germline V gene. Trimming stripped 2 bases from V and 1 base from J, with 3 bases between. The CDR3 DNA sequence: TGTGCCAGCAGCTTATCTTCCTACGAGCAGTACTTC. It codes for CASSLSSYEQYF.

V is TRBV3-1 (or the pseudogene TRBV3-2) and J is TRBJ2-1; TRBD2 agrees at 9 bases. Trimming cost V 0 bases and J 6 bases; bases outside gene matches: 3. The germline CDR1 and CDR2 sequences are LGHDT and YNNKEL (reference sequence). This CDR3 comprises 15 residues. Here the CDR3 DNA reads TGTGCCAGCAGCCAAGAGCGAGCGGGGGGCAATGAGCAGTTCTTC. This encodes CASSQERAGGNEQFF.

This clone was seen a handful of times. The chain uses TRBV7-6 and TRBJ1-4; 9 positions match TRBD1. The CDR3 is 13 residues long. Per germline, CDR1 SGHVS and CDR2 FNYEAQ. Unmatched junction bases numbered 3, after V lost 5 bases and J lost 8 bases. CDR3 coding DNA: TGTGCCAGCAGCCGACAGGGGGGGGAAAAACTGTTTTTT. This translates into CASSRQGGEKLFF. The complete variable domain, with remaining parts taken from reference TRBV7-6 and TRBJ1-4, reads GAGVSQSPRYKVTKRGQDVALRCDPISGHVSLYWYRQALGQGPEFLTYFNYEAQQDKSGLPNDRFSAERPEGSISTLTIQRTEQRDSAMYRCASSRQGGEKLFFGSGTQLSVL.

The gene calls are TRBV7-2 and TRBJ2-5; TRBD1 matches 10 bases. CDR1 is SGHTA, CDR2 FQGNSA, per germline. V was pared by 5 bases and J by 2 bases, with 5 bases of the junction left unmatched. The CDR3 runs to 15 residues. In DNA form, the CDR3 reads TGTGCCAGCAGCCGGGACAGGGGTTTACAAGAGACCCAGTACTTC. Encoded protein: CASSRDRGLQETQYF.

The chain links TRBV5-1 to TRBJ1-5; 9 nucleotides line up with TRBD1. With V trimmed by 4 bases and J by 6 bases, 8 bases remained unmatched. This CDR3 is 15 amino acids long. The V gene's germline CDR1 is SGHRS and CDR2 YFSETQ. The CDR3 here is CASSMGQGDGQPQHF. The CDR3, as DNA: TGCGCCAGCAGCATGGGACAGGGAGATGGTCAGCCCCAGCATTTT.

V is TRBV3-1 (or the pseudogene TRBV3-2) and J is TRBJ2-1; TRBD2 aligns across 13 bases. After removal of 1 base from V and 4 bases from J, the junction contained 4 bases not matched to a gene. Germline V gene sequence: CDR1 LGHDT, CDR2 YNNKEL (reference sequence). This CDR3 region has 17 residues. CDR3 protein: CASSQVGTSGTYNEQFF. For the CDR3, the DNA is TGTGCCAGCAGCCAAGTGGGGACTAGCGGGACTTACAATGAGCAGTTCTTC.

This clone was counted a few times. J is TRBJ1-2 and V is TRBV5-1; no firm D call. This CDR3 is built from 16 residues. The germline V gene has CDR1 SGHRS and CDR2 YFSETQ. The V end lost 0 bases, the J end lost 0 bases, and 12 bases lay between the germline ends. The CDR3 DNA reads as TGCGCCAGCAGCTTGGGTTTCGGGGAGTCTAACTATGGCTACACCTTC. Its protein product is CASSLGFGESNYGYTF. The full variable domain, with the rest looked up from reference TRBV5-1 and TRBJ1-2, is KAGVTQTPRYLIKTRGQQVTLSCSPISGHRSVSWYQQTPGQGLQFLFEYFSETQRNKGNFPGRFSGRQFSNSRSEMNVSTLELGDSALYLCASSLGFGESNYGYTFGSGTRLTVV.

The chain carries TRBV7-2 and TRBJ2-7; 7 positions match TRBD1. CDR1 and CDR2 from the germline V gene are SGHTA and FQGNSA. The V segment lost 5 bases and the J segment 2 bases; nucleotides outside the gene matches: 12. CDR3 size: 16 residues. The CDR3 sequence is CASSPGVGRGTYEQYF. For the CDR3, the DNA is TGTGCCAGCAGCCCCGGGGTGGGCAGGGGGACCTACGAGCAGTACTTC.

The CDR3 DNA reads TGTGCTAGTGGTTGGGACATCTTATCTGGAAACACCATATATTTT. It specifies CASGWDILSGNTIYF. This chain connects TRBV12-5 to TRBJ1-3; tentatively, D is TRBD1 (6 bases). CDR1 is LGHNT, CDR2 FRNRAP, per germline. The ends were cut back, 4 bases at V and 1 base at J, with 11 bases in the middle. The CDR3 is made up of 15 amino acids.

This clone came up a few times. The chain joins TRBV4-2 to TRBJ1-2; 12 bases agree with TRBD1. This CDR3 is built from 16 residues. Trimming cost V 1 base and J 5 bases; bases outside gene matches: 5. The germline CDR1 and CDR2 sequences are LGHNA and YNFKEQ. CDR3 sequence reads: CASSQVGDRGHYGYTF. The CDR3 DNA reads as TGTGCCAGCAGCCAAGTAGGGGACAGGGGGCATTATGGCTACACCTTC.

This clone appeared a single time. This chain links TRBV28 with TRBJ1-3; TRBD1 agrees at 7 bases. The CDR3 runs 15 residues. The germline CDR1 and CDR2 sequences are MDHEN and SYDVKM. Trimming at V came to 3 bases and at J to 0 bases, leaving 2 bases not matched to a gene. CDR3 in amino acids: CASSFNRGSGNTIYF. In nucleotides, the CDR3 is TGTGCCAGCAGTTTTAACAGGGGCTCTGGAAACACCATATATTTT.

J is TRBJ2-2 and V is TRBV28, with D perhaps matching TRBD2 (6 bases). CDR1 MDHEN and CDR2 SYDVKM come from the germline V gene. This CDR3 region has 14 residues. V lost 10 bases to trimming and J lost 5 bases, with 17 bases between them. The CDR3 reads CATHRELSTGELFF. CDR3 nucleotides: TGTGCCACCCACCGGGAGCTGAGTACCGGGGAGCTGTTTTTT.

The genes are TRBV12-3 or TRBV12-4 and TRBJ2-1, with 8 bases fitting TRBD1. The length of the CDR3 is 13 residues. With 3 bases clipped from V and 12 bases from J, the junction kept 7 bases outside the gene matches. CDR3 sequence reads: CASSFGQGGPQFF. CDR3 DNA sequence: TGTGCCAGCAGTTTCGGACAGGGTGGTCCGCAGTTCTTC.

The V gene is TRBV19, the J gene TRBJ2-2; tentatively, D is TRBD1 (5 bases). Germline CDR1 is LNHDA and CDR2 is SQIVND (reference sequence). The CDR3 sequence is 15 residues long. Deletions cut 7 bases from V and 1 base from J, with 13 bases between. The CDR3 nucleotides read TGTGCCAGTAAGTTAGTAGGACAGAACACCGGGGAGCTGTTTTTT. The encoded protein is CASKLVGQNTGELFF.

The CDR3: CASSLAPSTGSEAFF. The CDR3 region has the DNA TGTGCCAGCAGCTTAGCCCCGTCGACCGGGAGTGAAGCTTTCTTT. The chain carries TRBV7-2 and TRBJ1-1; no definite D call. Trimming removed 0 bases at V and 7 bases at J, with 15 bases between. Germline CDR1 and CDR2: SGHTA and FQGNSA. CDR3 size: 15 residues.